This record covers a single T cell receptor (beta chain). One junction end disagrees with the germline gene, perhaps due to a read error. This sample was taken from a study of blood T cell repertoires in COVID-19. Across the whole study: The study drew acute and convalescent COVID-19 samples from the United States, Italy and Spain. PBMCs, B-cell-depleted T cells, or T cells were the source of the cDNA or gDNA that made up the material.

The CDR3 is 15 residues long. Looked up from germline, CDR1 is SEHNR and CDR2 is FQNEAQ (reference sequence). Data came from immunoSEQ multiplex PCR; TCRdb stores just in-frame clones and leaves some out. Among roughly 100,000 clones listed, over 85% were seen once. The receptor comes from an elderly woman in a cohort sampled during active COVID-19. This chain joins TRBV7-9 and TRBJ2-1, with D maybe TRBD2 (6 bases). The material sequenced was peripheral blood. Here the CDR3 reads CASSTSSSSVNGQFF. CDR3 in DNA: TGTGCCAGCAGCACCTCCTCCTCTAGCGTGAATGGGCAGTTCTTC. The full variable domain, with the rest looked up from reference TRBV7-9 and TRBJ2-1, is DTGVSQNPRHKITKRGQNVTFRCDPISEHNRLYWYRQTLGQGPEFLTYFQNEAQLEKSRLLSDRFSAERPKGSFSTLEIQRTEQGDSAMYLCASSTSSSSVNGQFFGPGTRLTVL.